A selection of T cell receptor beta chains follows, all from one sample in a study of shared clonotypes between healthy human individuals. Assay: immunoSEQ multiplex PCR; the TCRdb copy retains only in-frame clones and omits some. The profile covers some 1,100,000 clones, with 75% to 80% appearing a single time and 0.4% to 0.55% taken by the ten largest. Sequences were obtained from memory CD4+ T cells from PBMCs. The origin of the receptors is a man aged 18-30 years in good health. Some clones in this sample may be carry-over from other donors' samples. Both conserved end residues are part of each CDR3. A D gene is named only where the DNA matches it firmly. Clone size is not always given. Where it is, it says once, few, many or a class for expanded clones.

CDR3 DNA: TGTGCCAGCAGCATTCAGCGGGAGCGGTTGGAGACCCAGTACTTC; CDR3 protein: CASSIQRERLETQYF; D gene: TRBD2; V gene: TRBV7-9; J gene: TRBJ2-5; clone size: -
CDR3 DNA: TGTGCCAGCAGCTTAGAGGGGGGACAAGAGACCCAGTACTTC; CDR3 protein: CASSLEGGQETQYF; D gene: -; V gene: TRBV7-3; J gene: TRBJ2-5; clone size: few
CDR3 DNA: TGTGCCAGTAGTCCACTAGCGGGAGCCTACGAGCAGTACTTC; CDR3 protein: CASSPLAGAYEQYF; D gene: TRBD2; V gene: TRBV19; J gene: TRBJ2-7; clone size: -
CDR3 DNA: TGTGCCAGCTCACCACTGATAGATACGCAGTATTTT; CDR3 protein: CASSPLIDTQYF; D gene: -; V gene: TRBV18; J gene: TRBJ2-3; clone size: -
CDR3 DNA: TGTGCCAGCAGCTGGCATGTGGGGGCCGATACGCAGTATTTT; CDR3 protein: CASSWHVGADTQYF; D gene: -; V gene: TRBV5-4; J gene: TRBJ2-3; clone size: -
CDR3 DNA: TGTGCCAGCAGTTCAAGGGCAGGGGCCTACAATGAGCAGTTCTTC; CDR3 protein: CASSSRAGAYNEQFF; D gene: -; V gene: TRBV27; J gene: TRBJ2-1; clone size: few
CDR3 DNA: TGTGCCAGCAGGACAACTGGGGGGGGTTACCAAGAGACCCAGTACTTC; CDR3 protein: CASRTTGGGYQETQYF; D gene: TRBD2; V gene: TRBV28; J gene: TRBJ2-5; clone size: -
CDR3 DNA: TGTGCCAGCAGCCCACTAGCGGGGCCCGCAGGTGAGCAGTTCTTC; CDR3 protein: CASSPLAGPAGEQFF; D gene: TRBD2; V gene: TRBV11-2; J gene: TRBJ2-1; clone size: -
CDR3 DNA: TGCGCCAGCAGCTTGGGGGCAGGGGGGCCGAGCACTGAAGCTTTCTTT; CDR3 protein: CASSLGAGGPSTEAFF; D gene: TRBD1; V gene: TRBV5-1; J gene: TRBJ1-1; clone size: few
CDR3 DNA: TGTGCCAGCAGTTTCCGGGGGATGGATGAGCAGTTCTTC; CDR3 protein: CASSFRGMDEQFF; D gene: -; V gene: TRBV28; J gene: TRBJ2-1; clone size: -
CDR3 DNA: TGTGCCAGCAGTTACTCGTTGAGCGGGAGGGCGGATACGCAGTATTTT; CDR3 protein: CASSYSLSGRADTQYF; D gene: TRBD2; V gene: TRBV6-6; J gene: TRBJ2-3; clone size: -
CDR3 DNA: TGTGCCAGCTCCGTCGGGGGGATCTCTGGAAACACCATATATTTT; CDR3 protein: CASSVGGISGNTIYF; D gene: -; V gene: TRBV18; J gene: TRBJ1-3; clone size: once
CDR3 DNA: TGTGCCAGCAGCCAAGTCCAGGGGGCGACGGAGACCCAGTACTTC; CDR3 protein: CASSQVQGATETQYF; D gene: TRBD1; V gene: TRBV14; J gene: TRBJ2-5; clone size: -
CDR3 DNA: TGTGCCAGCAGCTTAGCGGGACCTAGTTCGGGACGGTCAAAGCAGTACTTC; CDR3 protein: CASSLAGPSSGRSKQYF; D gene: -; V gene: TRBV7-6; J gene: TRBJ2-7; clone size: -
CDR3 DNA: TGTGCCAGCAGCGCGACAGGGGGCAACTATGGCTACACCTTC; CDR3 protein: CASSATGGNYGYTF; D gene: TRBD1; V gene: TRBV28; J gene: TRBJ1-2; clone size: few
CDR3 DNA: TGTGCCAGCAGCCGGGCCGAGGGACGGTACGAGCAGTACTTC; CDR3 protein: CASSRAEGRYEQYF; D gene: -; V gene: TRBV5-4; J gene: TRBJ2-7; clone size: -
CDR3 DNA: TGTGCCAGCAGTTTCGGGGGTAGGCACGAGCAGTACTTC; CDR3 protein: CASSFGGRHEQYF; D gene: -; V gene: TRBV5-4; J gene: TRBJ2-7; clone size: -
CDR3 DNA: TGTGCCAGCAGCCCCTCTTCGGGACACACCACCTACGAGCAGTACTTC; CDR3 protein: CASSPSSGHTTYEQYF; D gene: -; V gene: TRBV11-2; J gene: TRBJ2-7; clone size: -
CDR3 DNA: TGTGCCAGCACTGACCGGGACAGTATGGGTGAAGATGAGCAGTTCTTC; CDR3 protein: CASTDRDSMGEDEQFF; D gene: TRBD1; V gene: TRBV28; J gene: TRBJ2-1; clone size: -
CDR3 DNA: TGTGCCAGCAGCGCCGTGGATCTAAGGTTCCAAGAGACCCAGTACTTC; CDR3 protein: CASSAVDLRFQETQYF; D gene: -; V gene: TRBV9; J gene: TRBJ2-5; clone size: -
CDR3 DNA: TGCGCCAGCAGCCGACAGGGTTCGAATCATGAGCAGTTCTTC; CDR3 protein: CASSRQGSNHEQFF; D gene: TRBD1; V gene: TRBV10-1; J gene: TRBJ2-1; clone size: -
CDR3 DNA: TGTGCCAGCAGCCGAAACAGGGGTAATTCACCCCTCCACTTT; CDR3 protein: CASSRNRGNSPLHF; D gene: TRBD1; V gene: TRBV5-6; J gene: TRBJ1-6; clone size: -
CDR3 DNA: TGTGCCAGCAGCCAAGATTGGCCTAGCTCCTACAATGAGCAGTTCTTC; CDR3 protein: CASSQDWPSSYNEQFF; D gene: -; V gene: TRBV4-2; J gene: TRBJ2-1; clone size: -
CDR3 DNA: TGCGCCAGCAGCCAATGGGGCCAGGGTCGAGACACTGAAGCTTTCTTT; CDR3 protein: CASSQWGQGRDTEAFF; D gene: -; V gene: TRBV4-3; J gene: TRBJ1-1; clone size: few
CDR3 DNA: TGTGCCAGCAGTGAAGCCGCGTTCGCCAGGGGGTTTCAGCCCCAGCATTTT; CDR3 protein: CASSEAAFARGFQPQHF; D gene: TRBD1; V gene: TRBV6-1; J gene: TRBJ1-5; clone size: -
CDR3 DNA: TGTGCCAGTAGTAGGACAGGGAAGGACTACGAGCAGTACTTC; CDR3 protein: CASSRTGKDYEQYF; D gene: TRBD1; V gene: TRBV19; J gene: TRBJ2-7; clone size: -
CDR3 DNA: TGTGCCAGCAGTTTTCAGCCCGGGGAGCTGTTTTTT; CDR3 protein: CASSFQPGELFF; D gene: -; V gene: TRBV28; J gene: TRBJ2-2; clone size: -
CDR3 DNA: TGTGCCAGCAGTGGGCTAGCGGGAGCCACCAACGAGCAGTACTTC; CDR3 protein: CASSGLAGATNEQYF; D gene: TRBD2; V gene: TRBV6-1; J gene: TRBJ2-7; clone size: -
CDR3 DNA: TGTGCCACCAGCAGAGGTCAGGGGGCGCGCACCGGGGAGCTGTTTTTT; CDR3 protein: CATSRGQGARTGELFF; D gene: TRBD1; V gene: TRBV15; J gene: TRBJ2-2; clone size: -
CDR3 DNA: TGTGCCAGCAGTTCCCCACATGTGACAGTTGAAGCTTTCTTT; CDR3 protein: CASSSPHVTVEAFF; D gene: -; V gene: TRBV28; J gene: TRBJ1-1; clone size: -
CDR3 DNA: TGCGCCAGCAGCAGAGGGACAGGGGGGACTGAAGCTTTCTTT; CDR3 protein: CASSRGTGGTEAFF; D gene: TRBD1; V gene: TRBV5-1; J gene: TRBJ1-1; clone size: -
CDR3 DNA: TGTGCCAGCAGACCTGGGGACCCGAACCAAGAGACCCAGTACTTC; CDR3 protein: CASRPGDPNQETQYF; D gene: -; V gene: TRBV5-4; J gene: TRBJ2-5; clone size: few
CDR3 DNA: TGTGCCACCAGGACTAGCGGGAGATTCGGTGAGCAGTTCTTC; CDR3 protein: CATRTSGRFGEQFF; D gene: TRBD2; V gene: TRBV7-8; J gene: TRBJ2-1; clone size: few
CDR3 DNA: TGTGCCAGCAGTTACGGTTTTGTAGAAAAACTGTTTTTT; CDR3 protein: CASSYGFVEKLFF; D gene: -; V gene: TRBV11-2; J gene: TRBJ1-4; clone size: -
CDR3 DNA: TGTGCCAGCAGAGGCGGGTATCCCACCGGGGAGCTGTTTTTT; CDR3 protein: CASRGGYPTGELFF; D gene: -; V gene: TRBV6-5; J gene: TRBJ2-2; clone size: -
CDR3 DNA: TGCGCTACGGGCGGAGATAACACAGATACGCAGTATTTT; CDR3 protein: CATGGDNTDTQYF; D gene: -; V gene: TRBV5-1; J gene: TRBJ2-3; clone size: -
CDR3 DNA: TGTGCCAGCAGCCCCTCGGTGGGCAAAGACCAAGAGACCCAGTACTTC; CDR3 protein: CASSPSVGKDQETQYF; D gene: -; V gene: TRBV7-3; J gene: TRBJ2-5; clone size: -
CDR3 DNA: TGTGCCAGCAGTGACTCGATTGGCATTCAGTACTTC; CDR3 protein: CASSDSIGIQYF; D gene: -; V gene: TRBV6-4; J gene: TRBJ2-4; clone size: -
CDR3 DNA: TGTGCCAGCAGCGTCCTAACCTCCTGGACCGGGGAGCTGTTTTTT; CDR3 protein: CASSVLTSWTGELFF; D gene: -; V gene: TRBV11-2; J gene: TRBJ2-2; clone size: -
CDR3 DNA: TGTGCCAGCGGGGCGGGAGGTTATCCAGATACGCAGTATTTT; CDR3 protein: CASGAGGYPDTQYF; D gene: TRBD2; V gene: TRBV7-3; J gene: TRBJ2-3; clone size: -